Reported below is one T cell receptor beta chain. Antigen: not known. The V end lost 7 bases, the J end lost 3 bases, and 9 bases lay between the germline ends. Germline lookup yields CDR1 DFQATT and CDR2 SNEGSKA (reference sequence). The CDR3 is 11 amino acids. These data originate in a study of blood T cells in healthy people across ages. Primed by a sample-barcoded 5' primer and a J-beta primer mix, a second PCR proceeded for 7 to 11 cycles. TCRdb reanalysed the 5' RACE reads using MiXCR and keeps one entry per CDR3 protein. The sample lists about 570,000 distinct CDR3 sequences, 25% to 30% occurring once. Study-level results: The study lacked donor CMV status, which possibly confounded expanded clonotype changes.

The chain combines TRBV20-1 with TRBJ1-2; the D is unclear. This sequence was found in a woman in her 70s in good health. The sequenced sample was blood. CDR3 bases: TGCAGTGTCAACCCCGACTATGGCTACACCTTC. It codes for CSVNPDYGYTF.